Following are 5 T cell receptor beta chains from one sample sequenced in a study of shared clonotypes between healthy human individuals. Method: immunoSEQ multiplex PCR; TCRdb's copy keeps in-frame clones and lacks some. The sample shows over 2 million clones, around 90% of them seen only once. The sample consisted of naive CD4+ T cells from PBMCs. Subset meaning: CD45RA+ positively selected. Receptors originate from a man aged 18 to 29 in good health. Some clones in this sample may be carry-over from other donors' samples.

A remark on this clone: Other DNA sequences of this sample code for an identical CDR3. The chain joins TRBV28 to TRBJ2-7; the D gene is possibly TRBD2 (6 bases). V lost 3 bases, J lost 3 bases, and 6 bases lay in between. The CDR3 length is 12 residues. Per germline, CDR1 MDHEN and CDR2 SYDVKM. CDR3 loop: CASSLEGYEQYF. The CDR3 region has the DNA TGTGCCAGCAGTTTGGAGGGCTACGAGCAGTACTTC.

The V call is TRBV9, the J call TRBJ2-2, with 9 bases that match TRBD1. V was pared by 4 bases and J by 1 base, with 2 bases of the junction left unmatched. The germline V gene has CDR1 SGDLS and CDR2 YYNGEE. The CDR3 consists of 15 residues. CDR3 protein: CASSPTGGNTGELFF. CDR3 in DNA: TGTGCCAGCAGCCCGACAGGGGGGAACACCGGGGAGCTGTTTTTT.

This chain links TRBV28 with TRBJ2-2, with D possibly TRBD1 on 6 matching bases. The CDR3 loop spans 15 amino acids. Germline-derived CDR1 and CDR2 are MDHEN and SYDVKM. Trimming took 6 bases from V and 5 from J, leaving 16 bases between them. CDR3 sequence: CASSTGTRATGELFF. CDR3 nucleotide sequence: TGTGCCAGCAGCACAGGGACACGCGCAACCGGGGAGCTGTTTTTT.

The chain is built from TRBV4-2 and TRBJ2-3; 9 bases line up with TRBD2. The CDR3 extends over 20 amino acids. Germline values: CDR1 LGHNA, CDR2 YNFKEQ. V lost 0 bases, J lost 4 bases, and 17 bases stayed unmatched. This chain's CDR3 is CASSQERRFRASGIPDTQYF. The CDR3 nucleotides read TGTGCCAGCAGCCAAGAACGCAGGTTTCGGGCTAGCGGGATCCCAGATACGCAGTATTTT.

This clone was seen once. The V and J genes are TRBV5-4 and TRBJ1-2; D gene unclear. CDR1 and CDR2 from the germline V gene are SGHNT and YYREEE (reference sequence). Between the trimmed V and J ends, which lost 5 bases and 2 bases, there was a span of 13 bases. This CDR3 is 14 amino acids long. The CDR3, as DNA: TGTGCCAGCAGGCCTCTTTCGGGGAACTATGGCTACACCTTC. Its translation: CASRPLSGNYGYTF.